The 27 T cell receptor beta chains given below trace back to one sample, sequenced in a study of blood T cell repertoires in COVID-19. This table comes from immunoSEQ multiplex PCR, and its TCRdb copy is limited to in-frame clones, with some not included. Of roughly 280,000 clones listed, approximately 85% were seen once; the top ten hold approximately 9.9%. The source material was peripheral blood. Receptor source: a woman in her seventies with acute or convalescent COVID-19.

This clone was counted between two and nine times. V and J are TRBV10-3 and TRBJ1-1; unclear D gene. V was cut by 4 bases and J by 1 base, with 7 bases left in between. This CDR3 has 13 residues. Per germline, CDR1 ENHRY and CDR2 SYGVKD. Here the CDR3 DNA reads TGTGCCATCAGTGTGAGAGGGAACACTGAAGCTTTCTTT. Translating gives CAISVRGNTEAFF.

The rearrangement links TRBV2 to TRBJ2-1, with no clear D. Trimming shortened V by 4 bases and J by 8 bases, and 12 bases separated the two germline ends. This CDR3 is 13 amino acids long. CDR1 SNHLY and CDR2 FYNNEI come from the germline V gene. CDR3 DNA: TGTGCCAGCAGTGGTTTGATGGCGGATGAGCAGTTCTTC. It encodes CASSGLMADEQFF.

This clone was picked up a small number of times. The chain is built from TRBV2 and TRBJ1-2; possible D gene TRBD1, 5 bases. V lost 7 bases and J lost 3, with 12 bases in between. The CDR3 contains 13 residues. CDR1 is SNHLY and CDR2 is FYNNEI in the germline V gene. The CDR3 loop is CASKDLGDYGYTF. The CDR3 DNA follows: TGTGCCAGCAAGGATTTAGGGGACTATGGCTACACCTTC.

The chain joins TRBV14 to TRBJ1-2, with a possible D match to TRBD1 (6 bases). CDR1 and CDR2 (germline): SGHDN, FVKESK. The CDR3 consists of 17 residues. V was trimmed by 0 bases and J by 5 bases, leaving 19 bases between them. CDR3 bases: TGTGCCAGCAGCCAAGACGGGGTAGTGGGGGCTTTTTATGGCTACACCTTC. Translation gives CASSQDGVVGAFYGYTF.

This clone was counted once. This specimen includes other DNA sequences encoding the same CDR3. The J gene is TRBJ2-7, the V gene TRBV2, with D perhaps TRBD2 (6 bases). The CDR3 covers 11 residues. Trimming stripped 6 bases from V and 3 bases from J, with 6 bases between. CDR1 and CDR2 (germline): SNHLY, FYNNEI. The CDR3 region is CASRGGYEQYF. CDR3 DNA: TGTGCCAGCAGGGGGGGCTACGAGCAGTACTTC.

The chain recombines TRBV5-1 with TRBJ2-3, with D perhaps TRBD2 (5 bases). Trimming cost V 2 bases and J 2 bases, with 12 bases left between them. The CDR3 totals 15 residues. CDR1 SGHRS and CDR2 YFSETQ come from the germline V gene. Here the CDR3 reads CASSFARGYTDTQYF. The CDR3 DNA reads TGCGCCAGCAGCTTTGCCCGGGGATACACAGATACGCAGTATTTT.

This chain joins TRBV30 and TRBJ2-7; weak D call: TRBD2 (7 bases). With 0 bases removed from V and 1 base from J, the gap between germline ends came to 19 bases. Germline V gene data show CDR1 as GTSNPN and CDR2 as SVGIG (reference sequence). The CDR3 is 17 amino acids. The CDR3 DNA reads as TGTGCCTGGAGTGTAGGAGGGGGGGGGCGCAGGTCCTACGAGCAGTACTTC. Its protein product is CAWSVGGGGRRSYEQYF.

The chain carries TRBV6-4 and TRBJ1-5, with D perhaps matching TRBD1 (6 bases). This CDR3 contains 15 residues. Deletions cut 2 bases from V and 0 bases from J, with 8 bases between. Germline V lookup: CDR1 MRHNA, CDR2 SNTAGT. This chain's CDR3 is CASSDRGHSNQPQHF. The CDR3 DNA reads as TGTGCCAGCAGTGACAGGGGACATAGCAATCAGCCCCAGCATTTT.

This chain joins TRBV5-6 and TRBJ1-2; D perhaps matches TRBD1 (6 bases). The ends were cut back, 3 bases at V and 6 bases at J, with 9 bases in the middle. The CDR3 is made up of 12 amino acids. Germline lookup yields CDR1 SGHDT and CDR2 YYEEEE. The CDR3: CASSWGQDGYTF. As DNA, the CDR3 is TGTGCCAGCAGCTGGGGGCAAGATGGCTACACCTTC.

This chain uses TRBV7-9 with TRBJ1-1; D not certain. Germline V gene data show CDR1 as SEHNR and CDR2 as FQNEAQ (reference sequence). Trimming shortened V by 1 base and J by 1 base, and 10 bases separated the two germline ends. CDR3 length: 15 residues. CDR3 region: CASSLVSGKNTEAFF. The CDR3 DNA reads TGTGCCAGCAGCTTAGTTTCGGGAAAGAACACTGAAGCTTTCTTT.

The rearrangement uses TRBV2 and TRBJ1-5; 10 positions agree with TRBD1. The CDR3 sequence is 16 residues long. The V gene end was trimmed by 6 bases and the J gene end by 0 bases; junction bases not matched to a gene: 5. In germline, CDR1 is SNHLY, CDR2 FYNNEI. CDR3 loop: CASRGQGPYSNQPQHF. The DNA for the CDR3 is TGTGCCAGCAGGGGACAGGGGCCTTATAGCAATCAGCCCCAGCATTTT.

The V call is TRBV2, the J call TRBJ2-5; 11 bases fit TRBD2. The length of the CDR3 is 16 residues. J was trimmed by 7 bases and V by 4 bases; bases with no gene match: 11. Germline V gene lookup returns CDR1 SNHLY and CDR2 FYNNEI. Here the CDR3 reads CASSVKTSGESGTQYF. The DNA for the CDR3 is TGTGCCAGCAGTGTGAAGACTAGCGGGGAATCTGGGACCCAGTACTTC.

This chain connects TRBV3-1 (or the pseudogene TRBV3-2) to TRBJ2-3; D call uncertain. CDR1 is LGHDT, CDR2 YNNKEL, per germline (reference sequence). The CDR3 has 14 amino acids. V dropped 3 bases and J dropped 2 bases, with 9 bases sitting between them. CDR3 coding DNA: TGTGCCAGCAGCCACGGTACAGCCACAGATACGCAGTATTTT. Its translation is CASSHGTATDTQYF.

CDR3 nucleotides: TGTGCCACCAGCCTAAACAGGGGGCAAGGAGATACGCAGTATTTT. Encoded protein: CATSLNRGQGDTQYF. The chain recombines TRBV15 with TRBJ2-3, with 9 bases fitting TRBD1. This CDR3 contains 15 residues. With 5 bases clipped from V and 5 bases from J, the junction kept 8 bases outside the gene matches. Germline V gene lookup returns CDR1 LNHNV and CDR2 YYDKDF (reference sequence).

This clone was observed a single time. The CDR3 region is CASSYSQGEAFF. In DNA, the CDR3 is TGTGCCAGCAGTTACTCGCAGGGGGAAGCTTTCTTT. The rearrangement links TRBV6-5 to TRBJ1-1, with a tentative D call TRBD1 (6 bases). V was pared by 0 bases and J by 8 bases, with 7 bases between. The CDR3 totals 12 residues. CDR1 is MNHEY and CDR2 is SVGAGI in the germline V gene.

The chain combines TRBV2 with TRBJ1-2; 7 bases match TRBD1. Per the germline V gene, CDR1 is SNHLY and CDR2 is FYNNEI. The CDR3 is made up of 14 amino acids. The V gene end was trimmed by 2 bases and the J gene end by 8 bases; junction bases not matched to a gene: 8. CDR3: CASSERQGTEGYTF. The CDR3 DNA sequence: TGTGCCAGCAGTGAAAGACAGGGAACCGAGGGCTACACCTTC.

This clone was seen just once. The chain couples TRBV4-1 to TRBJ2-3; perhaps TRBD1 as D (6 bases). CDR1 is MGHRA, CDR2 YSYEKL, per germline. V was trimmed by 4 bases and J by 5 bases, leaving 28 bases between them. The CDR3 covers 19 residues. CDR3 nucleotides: TGCGCCAGCAGCCCAGGCAGGGGATTCGACAGTCAGATCAAAGATACGCAGTATTTT. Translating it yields CASSPGRGFDSQIKDTQYF.

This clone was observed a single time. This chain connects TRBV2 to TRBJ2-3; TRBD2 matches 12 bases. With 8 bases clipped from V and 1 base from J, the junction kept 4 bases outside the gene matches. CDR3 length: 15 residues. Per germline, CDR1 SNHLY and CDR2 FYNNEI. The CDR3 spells CASWTSGEGTDTQYF. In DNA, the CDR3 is TGTGCCAGCTGGACTAGCGGGGAAGGCACAGATACGCAGTATTTT.

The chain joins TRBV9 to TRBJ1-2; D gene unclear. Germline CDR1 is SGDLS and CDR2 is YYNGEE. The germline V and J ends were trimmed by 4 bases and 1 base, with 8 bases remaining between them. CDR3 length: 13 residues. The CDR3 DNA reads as TGTGCCAGCAGCAGTGGAGATAACTATGGCTACACCTTC. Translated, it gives CASSSGDNYGYTF.

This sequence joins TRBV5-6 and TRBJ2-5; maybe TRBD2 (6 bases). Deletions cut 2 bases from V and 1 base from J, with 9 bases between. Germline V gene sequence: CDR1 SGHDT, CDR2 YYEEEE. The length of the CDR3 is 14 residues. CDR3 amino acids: CASSLSGLQETQYF. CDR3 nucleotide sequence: TGTGCCAGCAGCTTATCGGGACTCCAAGAGACCCAGTACTTC.

DNA of the CDR3: TGTGCCAGCAGCCTCGAGCTCGGGGAGCTGTTTTTT. Amino acid sequence: CASSLELGELFF. The genes are TRBV7-8 and TRBJ2-2; D is ambiguous. The CDR3 runs to 12 residues. V was trimmed by 5 bases and J by 7 bases, leaving 8 bases between them. Per germline, CDR1 SGHVS and CDR2 FQNEAQ.

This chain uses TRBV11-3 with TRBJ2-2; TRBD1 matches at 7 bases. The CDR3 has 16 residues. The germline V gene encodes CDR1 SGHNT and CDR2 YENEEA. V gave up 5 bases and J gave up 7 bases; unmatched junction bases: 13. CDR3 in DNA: TGTGCCAGCAGCCCGTCCCGACAGGGCGCGGGCGGGGAGCTGTTTTTT. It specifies CASSPSRQGAGGELFF.

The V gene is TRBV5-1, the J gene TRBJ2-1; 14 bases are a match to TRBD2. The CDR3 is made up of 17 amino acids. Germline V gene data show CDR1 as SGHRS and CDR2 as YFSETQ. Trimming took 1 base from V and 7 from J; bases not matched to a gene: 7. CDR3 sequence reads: CASSLHPGLAGVNEQFF. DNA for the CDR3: TGCGCCAGCAGCTTGCATCCGGGACTAGCGGGGGTAAATGAGCAGTTCTTC.

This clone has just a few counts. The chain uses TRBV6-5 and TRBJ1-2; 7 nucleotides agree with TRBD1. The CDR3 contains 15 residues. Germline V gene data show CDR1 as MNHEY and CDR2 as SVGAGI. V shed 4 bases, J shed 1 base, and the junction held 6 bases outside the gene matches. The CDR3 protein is CASSSYRGFNYGYTF. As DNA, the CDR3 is TGTGCCAGCAGTTCGTACAGGGGTTTTAACTATGGCTACACCTTC.

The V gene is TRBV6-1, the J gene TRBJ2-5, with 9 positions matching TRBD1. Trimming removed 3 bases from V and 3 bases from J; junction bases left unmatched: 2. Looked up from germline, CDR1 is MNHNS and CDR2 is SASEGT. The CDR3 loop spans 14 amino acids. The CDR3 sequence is CASSEGTGKETQYF. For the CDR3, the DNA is TGTGCCAGCAGTGAGGGGACAGGGAAAGAGACCCAGTACTTC.

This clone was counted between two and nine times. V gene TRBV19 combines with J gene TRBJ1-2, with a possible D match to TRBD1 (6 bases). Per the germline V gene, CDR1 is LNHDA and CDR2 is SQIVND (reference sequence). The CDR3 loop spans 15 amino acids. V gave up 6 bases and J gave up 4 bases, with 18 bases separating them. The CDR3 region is CASRLRATGAYGYTF. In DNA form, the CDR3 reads TGTGCCAGTAGGCTACGCGCGACAGGAGCCTATGGCTACACCTTC.

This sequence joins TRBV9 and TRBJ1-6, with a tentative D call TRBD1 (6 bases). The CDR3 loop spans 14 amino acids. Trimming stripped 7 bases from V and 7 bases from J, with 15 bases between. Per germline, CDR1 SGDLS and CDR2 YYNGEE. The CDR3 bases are TGTGCCAGCGGGCCCCGGACAGCCAATTCACCCCTCCACTTT. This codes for CASGPRTANSPLHF.